This TCR beta chain was identified during a study of CD8+CD57+ T cells in acquired aplastic anemia. Study context: The study obtained an average of about 3.1 ug of DNA from sorted CD4+ and CD8+ cells.

This clonotype was observed many times. The target antigen is unknown. Both TCR beta VDJ combination and CDR3 sequence profiling were carried out. Genomic DNA was the template for this profiling. TCRdb re-analysed the reads in MiXCR, keeping a single row per CDR3 protein. The sample carries 150,000 to 180,000 distinct CDR3 sequences, less than 60% recorded once. Individuals selected for sequencing had exhibited CD8+CD57+ cell expansion on flow cytometry. All participating patients were living with severe acquired aplastic anemia. Patients had received no therapy at the time of blood sampling. Germline V gene lookup returns CDR1 ENHRY and CDR2 SYGVKD. The CDR3 extends over 14 amino acids. With 5 bases clipped from V and 4 bases from J, the junction kept 7 bases outside the gene matches. The study's findings and limits: Shared by patients and controls, approximately 28 CD8+ CDR3s were abundant in patients.

The chain carries TRBV10-3 and TRBJ1-2; 7 nucleotides line up with TRBD1. The source material was sorted CD4+, CD8+, or CD8+CD57+ T cells (not recorded which) from PBMCs. This TCR was recovered from a human donor with aplastic anemia. The CDR3 reads CAISPGTASYGYTF. DNA for the CDR3: TGTGCCATCAGTCCGGGGACAGCCTCCTATGGCTACACCTTC.